This entry lists 13 T cell receptor beta chains sequenced from one sample in a study of long-term antiretroviral therapy in people with HIV (dated by TCRdb to the early 2020s). Sequencing of the TRB variable region was done with the immunoSEQ hsTCRB v3.0 assay at survey level resolution. The table comes from immuneACCESS by way of TCRdb, which keeps in-frame sequences with V and J called. Part of the clones is missing from these tables; in studies checked, under half for an unresolved V gene and the rest for unknown reasons. The sample includes about 8,600 clones, with approximately 78% observed a single time. 20% to 30% of the sample goes to the ten largest clones. The material sequenced was unsorted PBMCs, taken 0.6 years before starting antiretroviral therapy. The source is a man aged 40-49 years with HIV.

CDR3: CASSPPGQKDTGELFF. The CDR3 DNA is TGTGCCAGCAGCCCCCCCGGACAGAAAGACACCGGGGAGCTGTTTTTT. The chain recombines TRBV7-9 with TRBJ2-2; D may be TRBD1 (6 bases). With 5 bases removed from V and 3 bases from J, the gap between germline ends came to 16 bases. This CDR3 is 16 amino acids long. Germline V gives CDR1 SEHNR, CDR2 FQNEAQ (reference sequence).

This chain joins TRBV19 and TRBJ1-5; the D gene is possibly TRBD1 (6 bases). Trimming pared 6 bases from V and 4 bases from J, leaving 16 bases between. CDR3 length equals 15 residues. Germline values: CDR1 LNHDA, CDR2 SQIVND (reference sequence). The CDR3 DNA reads as TGTGCCAGTAGCCCTAAGGACAGAATAAATCAGCCCCAGCATTTT. It is translated as CASSPKDRINQPQHF.

The J gene is TRBJ2-7, the V gene TRBV20-1; D might be TRBD1 (6 bases). Per the germline V gene, CDR1 is DFQATT and CDR2 is SNEGSKA (reference sequence). This CDR3 comprises 11 residues. The V and J ends lost 6 bases and 6 bases respectively, with 12 bases between them. The DNA for the CDR3 is TGCAGTGCCGCCACAGGGTCCGAGCAGTACTTC. Its translation: CSAATGSEQYF.

The chain links TRBV11-2 to TRBJ2-7; D may be TRBD1 (6 bases). The germline gives CDR1 SGHAT, CDR2 FQNNGV. The germline V and J ends were trimmed by 4 bases and 2 bases, with 12 bases remaining between them. The CDR3 runs to 14 residues. The CDR3 here is CASSSGTGTYEQYF. In DNA form, the CDR3 reads TGTGCCAGCAGCTCGGGAACAGGGACCTACGAGCAGTACTTC.

The chain joins TRBV2 to TRBJ1-2; 9 bases match TRBD1. Trimming cost V 6 bases and J 7 bases; bases outside gene matches: 12. The CDR3 contains 15 residues. Germline CDR1 SNHLY, CDR2 FYNNEI. In DNA, the CDR3 is TGTGCCAGCAGCCAAGAGCAGGGACAGGGTTCTGGCTACACCTTC. Protein product: CASSQEQGQGSGYTF.

The chain uses TRBV5-8 and TRBJ1-2; 7 nucleotides align to TRBD1. Germline V gene sequence: CDR1 SGHTS, CDR2 YDEGEE. V lost 0 bases to trimming and J lost 3 bases; unmatched junction nucleotides: 8. The CDR3 sequence is 16 residues long. The CDR3 here is CASSLDPRGGDYGYTF. DNA for the CDR3: TGTGCCAGCAGCTTGGACCCCAGGGGGGGGGACTATGGCTACACCTTC.

The chain couples TRBV2 to TRBJ1-5; 7 bases are shared with TRBD1. The CDR3 totals 15 residues. J was trimmed by 2 bases and V by 7 bases; bases with no gene match: 8. The germline gives CDR1 SNHLY, CDR2 FYNNEI. The CDR3 is CASMTDRAGNQPQHF. The CDR3 region has the DNA TGTGCCAGCATGACCGACAGGGCAGGCAATCAGCCCCAGCATTTT.

This clone has more than one count but fewer than ten. The V gene is TRBV6-4, the J gene TRBJ1-1, with D uncertain. CDR1 and CDR2 (germline): MRHNA, SNTAGT. The CDR3 length is 13 residues. The V end was cut by 8 bases, the J end by 1 base, with 11 bases between. In DNA form, the CDR3 reads TGTGCCAGCGCGCTGTGGGAGAACACTGAAGCTTTCTTT. It translates to CASALWENTEAFF.

CDR3 region: CASSPSGASREQYF. In nucleotides, the CDR3 is TGTGCCAGCAGCCCTAGCGGGGCCTCAAGGGAGCAGTACTTC. The chain links TRBV7-9 to TRBJ2-7; 9 bases are shared with TRBD2. CDR1 and CDR2 (germline): SEHNR, FQNEAQ (reference sequence). The CDR3 is 14 residues long. V lost 5 bases and J lost 7; bases outside the gene matches: 9.

The chain is built from TRBV5-1 and TRBJ1-4, with D possibly matching TRBD1 (6 bases). Germline V CDR1 and CDR2: SGHRS, YFSETQ. The ends were cut back, 1 base at V and 8 bases at J, with 15 bases in the middle. The CDR3 is made up of 15 amino acids. CDR3 loop: CASSLYGGGEEKLFF. The CDR3 nucleotides are TGCGCCAGCAGCTTGTATGGGGGCGGCGAGGAAAAACTGTTTTTT.

The V call is TRBV2, the J call TRBJ1-6, with TRBD1 matching 7 bases. Trimming took 6 bases from V and 5 from J; bases not matched to a gene: 10. The CDR3 sequence is 16 residues long. Germline V gives CDR1 SNHLY, CDR2 FYNNEI. The DNA of the CDR3 is TGTGCCAGCAGATCCCAGGGGGATGGGAATAATTCACCCCTCCACTTT. Protein sequence: CASRSQGDGNNSPLHF.

V usage is TRBV5-1 and J usage is TRBJ1-1, with D hard to call. CDR3 length: 13 amino acids. Per the germline V gene, CDR1 is SGHRS and CDR2 is YFSETQ. V gave up 3 bases and J gave up 1 base, with 7 bases separating them. The CDR3 sequence is CASSSRENTEAFF. CDR3 nucleotides: TGCGCCAGCAGCTCCCGGGAGAACACTGAAGCTTTCTTT. Together with reference TRBV5-1 and TRBJ1-1, the CDR3 gives the full variable domain: KAGVTQTPRYLIKTRGQQVTLSCSPISGHRSVSWYQQTPGQGLQFLFEYFSETQRNKGNFPGRFSGRQFSNSRSEMNVSTLELGDSALYLCASSSRENTEAFFGQGTRLTVV.

V gene TRBV18 combines with J gene TRBJ1-1; D gene uncertain. The CDR3 spans 17 residues. From germline, CDR1 is KGHSH and CDR2 LQKENI. V was shortened by 1 base and J by 0 bases, with 15 bases between the two germline ends. The CDR3 DNA sequence: TGTGCCAGCTCACCACGACTGGCCAGGTCGCTGAACACTGAAGCTTTCTTT. Its translation: CASSPRLARSLNTEAFF.